The 10 T cell receptor beta chains below come from one sample, sequenced in a study of molecular identifiers for immune sequencing clone quantification. Each CDR3 protein gets one entry after TCRdb re-called the PCR reads with MiXCR. The table has around 65,000 distinct CDR3 sequences, under 20% seen once. Sequencing input: naive CD8+ T cells from blood, with Jurkat cell RNA spiked in. Subset indicated: FACS-sorted CD8+CD4-CCR7+CD45RA+ naive T cells. The receptors here all came from a human donor in good health. Some libraries in this study had Jurkat cell RNA spiked in.

Details on this clonotype: A much larger clone differs from this one at a single base, so this may be a read error. The chain joins TRBV6-1 to TRBJ1-1; possible D gene TRBD1, 5 bases. CDR1 and CDR2 (germline): MNHNS, SASEGT. This CDR3 region has 13 residues. The CDR3 is CASSELNRLEALF. CDR3 bases: TGTGCCAGCAGTGAACTTAACAGGCTAGAAGCTCTCTTT.

This clonotype has only a few counts. This chain joins TRBV30 and TRBJ1-2; tentative D call: TRBD1 (5 bases). This CDR3 is built from 14 residues. V was cut by 4 bases and J by 7 bases, with 19 bases left in between. Germline CDR1 is GTSNPN and CDR2 is SVGIG (reference sequence). As DNA, the CDR3 is TGTGCCTGGAAGGGGTCCGTCGGCCCCTCTGGCTACACCTTC. It is translated as CAWKGSVGPSGYTF.

The sample holds many counts of this clonotype. CDR3 nucleotides: TGCAGCGTTGAGGTAGCGTCCTTAAACACCGGGGAGCTGTTTTTT. This gives the protein CSVEVASLNTGELFF. The gene calls are TRBV29-1 and TRBJ2-2; D possibly corresponds to TRBD2 (5 bases). The V end lost 3 bases, the J end lost 2 bases, and 13 bases lay between the germline ends. Germline V lookup: CDR1 SQVTM, CDR2 ANQGSEA. The CDR3 loop spans 15 amino acids.

Comments on this clonotype: This likely comes from a read error, as the CDR3 has no conserved phenylalanine or tryptophan at its end. The J gene is TRBJ2-7, the V gene TRBV5-6; possible D gene TRBD1, 6 bases. This CDR3 is 14 amino acids long. Germline CDR1 and CDR2: SGHDT and YYEEEE. Trimming removed 7 bases from V and 2 bases from J, with 16 bases in between. CDR3 nucleotide sequence: TGTGCCAGCGGGCCGGGACATACAACCTACGAGCAGTACCTC. Translating it yields CASGPGHTTYEQYL.

This clonotype was recorded at least ten times. This chain connects TRBV6-2 or TRBV6-3 to TRBJ2-3, with a possible D match to TRBD1 (5 bases). V was cut by 0 bases and J by 0 bases, with 10 bases left in between. CDR1 is MNHEY, CDR2 SVGEGT, per germline. The CDR3 loop spans 16 amino acids. CDR3 loop: CASSYSRQLSTDTQYF. The CDR3 DNA sequence: TGTGCCAGCAGTTACTCGAGACAGCTTAGCACAGATACGCAGTATTTT.

V gene TRBV7-9 combines with J gene TRBJ1-1; a weak D match, TRBD1 (5 bases). Trimming stripped 4 bases from V and 1 base from J, with 10 bases between. The germline CDR1 and CDR2 sequences are SEHNR and FQNEAQ (reference sequence). This CDR3 region has 14 residues. The CDR3 DNA is TGTGCCAGCAGCTGGGGAACAGGGAACACTGAAGCTTTCTTT. This encodes CASSWGTGNTEAFF.

In its sample, this clonotype was seen many times. The chain employs TRBV14 and TRBJ2-7, with a possible D match to TRBD1 (6 bases). V was clipped by 4 bases and J by 3 bases, with 16 bases between them. Germline CDR1 SGHDN, CDR2 FVKESK. CDR3 length equals 15 residues. CDR3 DNA sequence: TGTGCCAGCAGCCGAACCGGGACACTATTCTACGAGCAGTACTTC. It yields the protein CASSRTGTLFYEQYF.

This clonotype was seen at least ten times. V is TRBV29-1 and J is TRBJ2-5; 9 bases fit TRBD1. The CDR3 runs 14 residues. V lost 4 bases to trimming and J lost 5 bases; unmatched junction nucleotides: 8. Germline V gives CDR1 SQVTM, CDR2 ANQGSEA. CDR3 nucleotide sequence: TGCAGCGTTGCCGGGACAGGGAGTCGGGAGACCCAGTACTTC. Translating it yields CSVAGTGSRETQYF.

This clonotype was detected ten times or more. The chain has TRBV28 and TRBJ2-1; 11 bases map to TRBD2. V trimming: 5 bases; J trimming: 6 bases; junction bases outside the gene matches: 3. The CDR3 covers 14 residues. Per germline, CDR1 MDHEN and CDR2 SYDVKM. CDR3 loop: CASSPTSGSNEQFF. The CDR3 bases are TGTGCCAGCAGTCCAACTAGCGGGAGCAATGAGCAGTTCTTC. Using reference TRBV28 and TRBJ2-1 for the parts outside the CDR3, the full variable domain is DVKVTQSSRYLVKRTGEKVFLECVQDMDHENMFWYRQDPGLGLRLIYFSYDVKMKEKGDIPEGYSVSREKKERFSLILESASTNQTSMYLCASSPTSGSNEQFFGPGTRLTVL.

With regard to this clonotype: A much larger clone lies a single base off, so this may be a read error. The V and J genes are TRBV27 and TRBJ1-3; D perhaps matches TRBD1 (6 bases). CDR1 MNHEY and CDR2 SMNVEV come from the germline V gene (reference sequence). There are 14 residues in the CDR3. CDR3 residues: CASSLTGSGNTICF. In DNA, the CDR3 is TGTGCCAGCAGTTTGACAGGCTCTGGAAACACCATATGTTTT.